These 22 T cell receptor beta chains came from one sample sequenced in a study of PD-L1 blockade in urothelial cancer. As for time point: pretreatment peripheral blood. Profiling relied on immunoSEQ multiplex PCR, and the TCRdb table lists in-frame clones only, not all of them. The data show almost 50,000 clones, under 90% seen once. The sample here was PBMCs, taken around atezolizumab (anti-PD-L1) treatment. Source of these receptors: a man in his 70s with urothelial cancer.

The chain employs TRBV6-5 and TRBJ2-1, with D hard to call. The CDR3 has 11 residues. Deletions cut 6 bases from V and 8 bases from J, with 8 bases between. The V gene's germline CDR1 is MNHEY and CDR2 SVGAGI. The DNA for the CDR3 is TGTGCCAGCAGCGCCGCGGATGAGCAGTTCTTC. Amino acids: CASSAADEQFF.

The sample holds a few counts of this clone. The gene calls are TRBV7-8 and TRBJ1-2, with 9 bases that match TRBD1. Trimming at V came to 5 bases and at J to 3 bases, leaving 7 bases not matched to a gene. This CDR3 has 15 amino acids. Germline V gene sequence: CDR1 SGHVS, CDR2 FQNEAQ. Written as DNA, the CDR3 is TGTGCCAGCAGCCGCGAGGGACAGGGAGACTATGGCTACACCTTC. Translated, it gives CASSREGQGDYGYTF.

This clone was seen a single time. This chain joins TRBV5-1 and TRBJ2-3; 8 bases are shared with TRBD2. Germline CDR1 and CDR2: SGHRS and YFSETQ. The CDR3 has 15 amino acids. Trimming removed 4 bases from V and 5 bases from J; junction bases left unmatched: 9. CDR3 DNA sequence: TGCGCCAGCAGCCCGGGGGGGGCCAGTGGAGATACGCAGTATTTT. It codes for CASSPGGASGDTQYF.

The gene calls are TRBV28 and TRBJ2-2, with 9 bases lining up with TRBD1. Germline CDR1 and CDR2: MDHEN and SYDVKM. Germline trimming cut 5 bases from V and 6 bases from J; bases unmatched to any gene: 10. The CDR3 loop spans 16 amino acids. Written as DNA, the CDR3 is TGTGCCAGCAGTGCCGGGAACAGGGGGCTGCCCGGGGAGCTGTTTTTT. Its translation is CASSAGNRGLPGELFF.

V usage is TRBV7-3 and J usage is TRBJ2-1; 7 bases map to TRBD2. The CDR3 covers 15 residues. Germline loops: CDR1 SGHTA, CDR2 FQGTGA. Trimming cost V 0 bases and J 8 bases; bases outside gene matches: 7. The CDR3 coding sequence is TGTGCCAGCAGCTTAACGGGCGGGAGTAGCGATGAGCAGTTCTTC. Residues: CASSLTGGSSDEQFF.

This clone was observed a single time. The chain employs TRBV6-5 and TRBJ2-1, with a tentative D call TRBD2 (6 bases). This CDR3 is 15 amino acids long. Germline CDR1 reads MNHEY; CDR2 reads SVGAGI. Trimming left V 0 bases short and J 8 bases short, with 14 bases between. CDR3 DNA: TGTGCCAGCAGTTACTCGCGGGGAGCTAGCTATGAGCAGTTCTTC. The encoded protein is CASSYSRGASYEQFF.

The chain has TRBV15 and TRBJ1-2, with TRBD1 matching 7 bases. The ends lost 6 bases at V and 4 bases at J; junction bases unmatched: 11. From germline, CDR1 is LNHNV and CDR2 YYDKDF (reference sequence). The CDR3 is 15 amino acids. CDR3 sequence reads: CATRQGRGLVYGYTF. The CDR3 region has the DNA TGTGCCACCAGGCAGGGAAGGGGGCTGGTCTATGGCTACACCTTC. Complete variable domain (other parts from reference TRBV15 and TRBJ1-2): DAMVIQNPRYQVTQFGKPVTLSCSQTLNHNVMYWYQQKSSQAPKLLFHYYDKDFNNEADTPDNFQSRRPNTSFCFLDIRSPGLGDTAMYLCATRQGRGLVYGYTFGSGTRLTVV.

The chain carries TRBV5-1 and TRBJ2-7, with 9 bases fitting TRBD2. Germline V gene data show CDR1 as SGHRS and CDR2 as YFSETQ. The CDR3 loop spans 17 amino acids. J gave up 1 base and V 3 bases, and 11 bases lay outside the gene matches. The CDR3 loop reads CASSYGAGGTKSYEQYF. CDR3 DNA: TGCGCCAGCAGCTACGGAGCGGGAGGAACCAAGTCCTACGAGCAGTACTTC.

This clone occurred once. The CDR3 is CASSLLADSYNEQFF. The CDR3 DNA reads as TGTGCCAGCAGCTTACTAGCGGACTCCTACAATGAGCAGTTCTTC. This sequence joins TRBV7-3 and TRBJ2-1; 7 bases are a match to TRBD2. Germline loops: CDR1 SGHTA, CDR2 FQGTGA. The CDR3 runs 15 residues. The trim removed 2 bases at V and 0 bases at J, leaving 1 base unmatched.

The gene calls are TRBV5-1 and TRBJ1-4, with 11 bases identical to TRBD1. After removal of 3 bases from V and 6 bases from J, the junction contained 4 bases not matched to a gene. Germline loops: CDR1 SGHRS, CDR2 YFSETQ. The CDR3 covers 15 residues. CDR3 sequence reads: CASSWGTGGDEKLFF. CDR3 DNA: TGCGCCAGCAGCTGGGGGACAGGGGGGGATGAAAAACTGTTTTTT.

The gene calls are TRBV5-1 and TRBJ2-7; TRBD1 is a possible D gene (6 bases). This CDR3 is built from 12 residues. V was pared by 5 bases and J by 5 bases, with 11 bases between. Germline V gene sequence: CDR1 SGHRS, CDR2 YFSETQ. The CDR3 is CASSYGGDEQYF. CDR3 bases: TGCGCCAGCAGTTATGGGGGCGACGAGCAGTACTTC.

The gene calls are TRBV19 and TRBJ2-6; D uncertain. V dropped 1 base and J dropped 2 bases, with 6 bases sitting between them. From germline, CDR1 is LNHDA and CDR2 SQIVND (reference sequence). The CDR3 covers 15 residues. This CDR3 is CASSIGGAGANVLTF. CDR3 in DNA: TGTGCCAGTAGTATAGGAGGAGCTGGGGCCAACGTCCTGACTTTC.

This clone has more than one count but fewer than ten. The CDR3 region is CASSQVGVAKETQYF. CDR3 nucleotides: TGTGCCAGCAGCCAAGTGGGAGTAGCCAAAGAGACCCAGTACTTC. The rearrangement uses TRBV14 and TRBJ2-5, with D perhaps matching TRBD2 (5 bases). CDR1 and CDR2 from the germline V gene are SGHDN and FVKESK. Deletions cut 1 base from V and 3 bases from J, with 12 bases between. The CDR3 is 15 residues long.

The V and J genes are TRBV9 and TRBJ1-1, with D unclear. Germline V gene sequence: CDR1 SGDLS, CDR2 YYNGEE. The CDR3 runs to 15 residues. V was trimmed by 0 bases and J by 1 base, leaving 10 bases between them. The CDR3 region has the DNA TGTGCCAGCAGCGTAGTTGAGGCCGGGAACACTGAAGCTTTCTTT. Translated: CASSVVEAGNTEAFF.

This chain joins TRBV5-1 and TRBJ1-1; 7 bases are shared with TRBD1. The ends lost 1 base at V and 2 bases at J; junction bases unmatched: 8. This CDR3 is built from 16 residues. In germline, CDR1 is SGHRS, CDR2 YFSETQ. CDR3 region: CASSLPDGTVNTEAFF. The CDR3 DNA reads as TGCGCCAGCAGCTTGCCGGATGGGACAGTCAACACTGAAGCTTTCTTT.

V usage is TRBV6-1 and J usage is TRBJ1-5; 9 positions match TRBD1. V was pared by 4 bases and J by 6 bases, with 10 bases of the junction left unmatched. Germline V gives CDR1 MNHNS, CDR2 SASEGT. This CDR3 has 16 residues. The CDR3, as DNA: TGTGCCAGCAGTGGAGCAGGGACAGGGAACGTTCAGCCCCAGCATTTT. This codes for CASSGAGTGNVQPQHF.

This chain joins TRBV18 and TRBJ1-5, with 7 bases identical to TRBD1. Germline values: CDR1 KGHSH, CDR2 LQKENI. The V gene end was trimmed by 2 bases and the J gene end by 7 bases; junction bases not matched to a gene: 8. This CDR3 has 15 residues. The CDR3 bases are TGTGCCAGCTCACCAGGACAGGTGGTATCGCAGCCCCAGCATTTT. It translates to CASSPGQVVSQPQHF.

This clone was seen once. The V call is TRBV9, the J call TRBJ1-3, with 7 bases aligning to TRBD1. Germline trimming cut 4 bases from V and 1 base from J; bases unmatched to any gene: 8. In germline, CDR1 is SGDLS, CDR2 YYNGEE. This CDR3 spans 16 amino acids. CDR3 sequence reads: CASSTFTGVSGNTIYF. The CDR3, as DNA: TGTGCCAGCAGCACATTCACAGGGGTTTCTGGAAACACCATATATTTT.

The V and J genes are TRBV29-1 and TRBJ2-1, with D perhaps matching TRBD2 (7 bases). The CDR3 runs to 10 residues. Germline loops: CDR1 SQVTM, CDR2 ANQGSEA. CDR3 protein: CAGAHNEQFF. The CDR3 DNA reads TGCGCGGGGGCTCACAATGAGCAGTTCTTC.

This clone has just a few counts. The chain carries TRBV18 and TRBJ2-7; the D gene is possibly TRBD2 (5 bases). The CDR3 extends over 15 amino acids. V was pared by 0 bases and J by 3 bases, with 12 bases between. From germline, CDR1 is KGHSH and CDR2 LQKENI. The DNA of the CDR3 is TGTGCCAGCTCACCACCCGGGAAGGGAATCTACGAGCAGTACTTC. Translated, it gives CASSPPGKGIYEQYF. Drawing the rest from reference TRBV18 and TRBJ2-7, the complete variable domain is NAGVMQNPRHLVRRRGQEARLRCSPMKGHSHVYWYRQLPEEGLKFMVYLQKENIIDESGMPKERFSAEFPKEGPSILRIQQVVRGDSAAYFCASSPPGKGIYEQYFGPGTRLTVT.

The table lists this clone with a few counts. J is TRBJ2-1 and V is TRBV18; 9 nucleotides agree with TRBD2. The CDR3 has 17 residues. Germline CDR1 KGHSH, CDR2 LQKENI. J gave up 2 bases and V 4 bases, and 9 bases lay outside the gene matches. DNA of the CDR3: TGTGCCAGCTCACTCCTGACTAGCGGTATACCCTACAATGAGCAGTTCTTC. Residues: CASSLLTSGIPYNEQFF.

This clone was counted a single time. This chain joins TRBV5-4 and TRBJ2-3; 7 bases line up with TRBD2. This CDR3 has 15 amino acids. Trimming removed 3 bases from V and 5 bases from J; junction bases left unmatched: 9. Germline-derived CDR1 and CDR2 are SGHNT and YYREEE (reference sequence). CDR3 region: CASSWPGLSRDTQYF. The CDR3 DNA follows: TGTGCCAGCAGCTGGCCGGGACTAAGTCGAGATACGCAGTATTTT.